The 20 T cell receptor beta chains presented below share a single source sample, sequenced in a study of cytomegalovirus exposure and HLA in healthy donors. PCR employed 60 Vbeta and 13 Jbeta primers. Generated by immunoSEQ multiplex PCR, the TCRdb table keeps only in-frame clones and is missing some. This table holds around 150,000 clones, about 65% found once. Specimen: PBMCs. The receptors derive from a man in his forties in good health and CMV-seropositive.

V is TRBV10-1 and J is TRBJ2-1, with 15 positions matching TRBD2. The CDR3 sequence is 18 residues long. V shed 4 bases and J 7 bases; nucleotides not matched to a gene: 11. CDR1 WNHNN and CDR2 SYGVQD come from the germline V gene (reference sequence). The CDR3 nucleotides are TGCGCCAGCAGTGCCTTGGCCGGGACTAGCGGGGGGAAAAATGAGCAGTTCTTC. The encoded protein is CASSALAGTSGGKNEQFF.

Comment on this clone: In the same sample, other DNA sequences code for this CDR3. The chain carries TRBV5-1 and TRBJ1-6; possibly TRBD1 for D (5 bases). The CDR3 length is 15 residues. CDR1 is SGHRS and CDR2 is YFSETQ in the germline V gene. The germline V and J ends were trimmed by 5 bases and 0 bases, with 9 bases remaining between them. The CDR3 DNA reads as TGCGCCAGCAGGGGGGGAAGCTCCTATAATTCACCCCTCCACTTT. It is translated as CASRGGSSYNSPLHF.

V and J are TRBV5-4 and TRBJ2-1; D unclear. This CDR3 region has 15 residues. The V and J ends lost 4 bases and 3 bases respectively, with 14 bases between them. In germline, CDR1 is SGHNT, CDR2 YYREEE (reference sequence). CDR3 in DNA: TGTGCCAGCAGCAGCCGACAAGAATACTACAATGAGCAGTTCTTC. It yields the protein CASSSRQEYYNEQFF.

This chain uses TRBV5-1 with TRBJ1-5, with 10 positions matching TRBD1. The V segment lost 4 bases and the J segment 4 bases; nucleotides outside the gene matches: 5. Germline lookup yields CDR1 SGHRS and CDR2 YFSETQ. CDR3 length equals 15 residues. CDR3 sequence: CASSPRTGGNQPQHF. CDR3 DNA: TGCGCCAGCAGCCCACGGACAGGGGGGAATCAGCCCCAGCATTTT. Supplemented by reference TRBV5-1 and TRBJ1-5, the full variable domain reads KAGVTQTPRYLIKTRGQQVTLSCSPISGHRSVSWYQQTPGQGLQFLFEYFSETQRNKGNFPGRFSGRQFSNSRSEMNVSTLELGDSALYLCASSPRTGGNQPQHFGDGTRLSIL.

The CDR3 spells CASSQTGGHEKLFF. CDR3 nucleotides: TGCGCCAGCAGCCAGACAGGGGGGCATGAAAAACTGTTTTTT. V usage is TRBV4-3 and J usage is TRBJ1-4; 9 positions agree with TRBD1. This CDR3 is 14 amino acids long. The V segment lost 3 bases and the J segment 6 bases; nucleotides outside the gene matches: 2. The V gene's germline CDR1 is LGHNA and CDR2 YSLEER.

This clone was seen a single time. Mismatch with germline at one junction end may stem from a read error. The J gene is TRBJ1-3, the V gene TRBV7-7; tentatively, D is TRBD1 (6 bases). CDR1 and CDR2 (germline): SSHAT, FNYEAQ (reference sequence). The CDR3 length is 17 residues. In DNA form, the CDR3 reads TGTGCTAGCAGCCTAGGGGGACAAGGCCGTTTTGGAAACACCATATATTTT. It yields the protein CASSLGGQGRFGNTIYF. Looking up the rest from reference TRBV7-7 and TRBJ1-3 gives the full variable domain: GAGVSQSPRYKVTKRGQDVTLRCDPISSHATLYWYQQALGQGPEFLTYFNYEAQPDKSGLPSDRFSAERPEGSISTLTIQRTEQRDSAMYRCASSLGGQGRFGNTIYFGEGSWLTVV.

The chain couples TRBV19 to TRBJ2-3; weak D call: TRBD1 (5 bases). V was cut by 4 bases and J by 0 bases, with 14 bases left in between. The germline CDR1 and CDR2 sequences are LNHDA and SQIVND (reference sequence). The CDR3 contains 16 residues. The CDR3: CASSTPAGLSTDTQYF. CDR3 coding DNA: TGTGCCAGTAGTACTCCAGCAGGGCTTAGCACAGATACGCAGTATTTT.

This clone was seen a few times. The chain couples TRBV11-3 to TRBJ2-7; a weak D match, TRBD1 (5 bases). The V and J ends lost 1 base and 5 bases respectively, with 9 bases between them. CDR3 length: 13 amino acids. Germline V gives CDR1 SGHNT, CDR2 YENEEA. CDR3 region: CASSLGRAHEQYF. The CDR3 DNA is TGTGCCAGCAGCTTAGGCAGGGCCCACGAGCAGTACTTC. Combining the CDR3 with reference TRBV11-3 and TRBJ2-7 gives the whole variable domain EAGVVQSPRYKIIEKKQPVAFWCNPISGHNTLYWYLQNLGQGPELLIRYENEEAVDDSQLPKDRFSAERLKGVDSTLKIQPAELGDSAVYLCASSLGRAHEQYFGPGTRLTVT.

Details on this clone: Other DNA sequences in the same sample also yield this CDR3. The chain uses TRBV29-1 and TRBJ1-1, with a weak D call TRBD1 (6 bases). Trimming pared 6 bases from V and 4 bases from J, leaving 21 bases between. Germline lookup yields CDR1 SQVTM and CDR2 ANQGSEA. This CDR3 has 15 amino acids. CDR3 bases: TGCAGCGTCGTTCAGGGGACGCTTGGCGGCACTGAAGCTTTCTTT. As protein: CSVVQGTLGGTEAFF.

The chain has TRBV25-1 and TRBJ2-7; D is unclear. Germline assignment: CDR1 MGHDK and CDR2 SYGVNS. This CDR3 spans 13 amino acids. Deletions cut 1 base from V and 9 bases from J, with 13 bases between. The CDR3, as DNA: TGTGCCAGCAGTGAATCGGTCCCCCCGGGGCAGTACTTC. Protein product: CASSESVPPGQYF.

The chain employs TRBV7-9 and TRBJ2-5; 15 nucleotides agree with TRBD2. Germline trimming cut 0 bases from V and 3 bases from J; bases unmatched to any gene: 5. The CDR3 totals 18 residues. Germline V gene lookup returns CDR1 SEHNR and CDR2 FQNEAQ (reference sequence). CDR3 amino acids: CASSLARGLAGGKETQYF. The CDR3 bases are TGTGCCAGCAGCTTAGCGCGGGGACTAGCGGGGGGAAAAGAGACCCAGTACTTC.

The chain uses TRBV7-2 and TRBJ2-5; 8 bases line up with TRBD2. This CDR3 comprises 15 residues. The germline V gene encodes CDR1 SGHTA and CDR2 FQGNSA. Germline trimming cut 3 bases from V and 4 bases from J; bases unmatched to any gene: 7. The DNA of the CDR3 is TGTGCCAGCAGCTTGGCGGGGGGCGGCGGAGAGACCCAGTACTTC. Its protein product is CASSLAGGGGETQYF. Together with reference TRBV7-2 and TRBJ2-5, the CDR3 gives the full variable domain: GAGVSQSPSNKVTEKGKDVELRCDPISGHTALYWYRQSLGQGLEFLIYFQGNSAPDKSGLPSDRFSAERTGGSVSTLTIQRTQQEDSAVYLCASSLAGGGGETQYFGPGTRLLVL.

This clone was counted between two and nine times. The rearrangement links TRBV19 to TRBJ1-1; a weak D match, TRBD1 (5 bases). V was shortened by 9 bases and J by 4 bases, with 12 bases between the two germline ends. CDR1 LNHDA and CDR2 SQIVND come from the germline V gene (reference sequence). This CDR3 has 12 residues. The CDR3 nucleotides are TGTGCCAGCACCCTGGGGGGCACTGAAGCTTTCTTT. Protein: CASTLGGTEAFF.

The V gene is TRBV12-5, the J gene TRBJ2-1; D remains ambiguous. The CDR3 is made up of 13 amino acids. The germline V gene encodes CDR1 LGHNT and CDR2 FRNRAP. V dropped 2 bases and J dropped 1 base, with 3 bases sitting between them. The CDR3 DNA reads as TGTGCTAGTGGTTTGTATTCCTACAATGAGCAGTTCTTC. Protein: CASGLYSYNEQFF.

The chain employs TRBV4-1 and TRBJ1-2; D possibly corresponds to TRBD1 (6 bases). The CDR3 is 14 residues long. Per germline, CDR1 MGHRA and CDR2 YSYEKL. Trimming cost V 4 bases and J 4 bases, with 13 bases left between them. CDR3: CASSPLGGAYGYTF. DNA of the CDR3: TGCGCCAGCAGCCCCCTGGGGGGGGCCTATGGCTACACCTTC.

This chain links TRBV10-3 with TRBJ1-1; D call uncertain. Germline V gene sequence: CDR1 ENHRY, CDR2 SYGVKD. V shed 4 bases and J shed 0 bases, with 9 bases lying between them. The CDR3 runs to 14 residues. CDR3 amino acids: CAISAGFMNTEAFF. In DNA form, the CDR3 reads TGTGCCATCAGTGCGGGGTTTATGAACACTGAAGCTTTCTTT.

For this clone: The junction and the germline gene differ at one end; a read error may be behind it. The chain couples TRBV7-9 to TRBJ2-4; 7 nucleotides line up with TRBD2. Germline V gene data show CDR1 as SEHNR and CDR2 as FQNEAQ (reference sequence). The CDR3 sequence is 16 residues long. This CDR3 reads CSSSSPLGGGRDIQYF. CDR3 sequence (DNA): TGTTCCAGCAGCTCCCCCCTAGGTGGGGGGAGGGACATTCAGTACTTC.

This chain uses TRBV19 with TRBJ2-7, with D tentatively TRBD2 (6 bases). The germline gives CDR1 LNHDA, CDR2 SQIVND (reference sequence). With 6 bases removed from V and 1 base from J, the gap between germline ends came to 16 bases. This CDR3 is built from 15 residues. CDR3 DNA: TGTGCCAGTAGGGAGGCGGGACGCCGTTCCTACGAGCAGTACTTC. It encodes CASREAGRRSYEQYF.

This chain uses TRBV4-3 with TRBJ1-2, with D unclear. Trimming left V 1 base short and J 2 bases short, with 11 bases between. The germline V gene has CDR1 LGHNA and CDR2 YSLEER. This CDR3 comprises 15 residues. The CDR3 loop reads CASSQVLEANYGYTF. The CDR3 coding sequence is TGCGCCAGCAGCCAAGTACTGGAGGCGAACTATGGCTACACCTTC.

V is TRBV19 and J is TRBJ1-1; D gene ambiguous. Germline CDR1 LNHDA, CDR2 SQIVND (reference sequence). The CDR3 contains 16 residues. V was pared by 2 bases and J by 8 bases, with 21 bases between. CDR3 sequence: CASSITADKDSGEAFF. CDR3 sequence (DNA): TGTGCCAGTAGTATAACGGCAGATAAAGACTCGGGGGAAGCTTTCTTT.